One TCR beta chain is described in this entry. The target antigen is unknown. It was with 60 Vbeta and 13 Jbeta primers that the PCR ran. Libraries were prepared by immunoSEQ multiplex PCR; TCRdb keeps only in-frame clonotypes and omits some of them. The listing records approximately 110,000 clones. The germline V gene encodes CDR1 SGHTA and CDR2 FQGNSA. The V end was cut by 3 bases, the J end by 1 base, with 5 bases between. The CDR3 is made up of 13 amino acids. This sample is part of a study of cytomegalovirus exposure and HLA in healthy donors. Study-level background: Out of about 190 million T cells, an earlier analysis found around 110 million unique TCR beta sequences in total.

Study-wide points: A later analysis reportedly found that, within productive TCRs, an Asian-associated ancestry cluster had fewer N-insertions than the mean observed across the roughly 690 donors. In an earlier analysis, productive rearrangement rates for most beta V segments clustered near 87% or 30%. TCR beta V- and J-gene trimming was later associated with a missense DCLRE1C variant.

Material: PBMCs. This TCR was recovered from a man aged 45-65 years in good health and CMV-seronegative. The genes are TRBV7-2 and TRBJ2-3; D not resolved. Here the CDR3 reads CASSFFGTDTQYF. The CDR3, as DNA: TGTGCCAGCAGCTTCTTTGGCACAGATACGCAGTATTTT.